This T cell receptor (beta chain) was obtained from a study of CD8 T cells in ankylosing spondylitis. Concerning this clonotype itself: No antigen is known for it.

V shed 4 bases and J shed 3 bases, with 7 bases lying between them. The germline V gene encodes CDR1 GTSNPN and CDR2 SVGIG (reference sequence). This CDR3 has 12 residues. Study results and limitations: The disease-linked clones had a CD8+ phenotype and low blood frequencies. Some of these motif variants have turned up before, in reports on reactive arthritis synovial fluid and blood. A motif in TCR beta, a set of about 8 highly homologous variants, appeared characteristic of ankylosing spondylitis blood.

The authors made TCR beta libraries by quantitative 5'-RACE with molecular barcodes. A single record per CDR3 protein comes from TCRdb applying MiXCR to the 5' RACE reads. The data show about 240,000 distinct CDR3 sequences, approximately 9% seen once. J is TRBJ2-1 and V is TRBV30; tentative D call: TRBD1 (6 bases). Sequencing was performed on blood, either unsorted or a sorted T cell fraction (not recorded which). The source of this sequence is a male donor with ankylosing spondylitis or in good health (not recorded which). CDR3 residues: CAWKGHYNEQFF. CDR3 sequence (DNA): TGTGCCTGGAAGGGACACTACAATGAGCAGTTCTTC. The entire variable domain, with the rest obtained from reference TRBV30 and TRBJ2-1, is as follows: SQTIHQWPATLVQPVGSPLSLECTVEGTSNPNLYWYRQAAGRGLQLLFYSVGIGQISSEVPQNLSASRPQDRQFILSSKKLLLSDSGFYLCAWKGHYNEQFFGPGTRLTVL.